Listed below are T cell receptor beta chains from one sample, sequenced in a study of sequential checkpoint blockade in melanoma. TCRdb keeps only in-frame clones here, not all; method: immunoSEQ multiplex PCR. The sample holds 19,000 or so clones, around two thirds seen once. The sequences come from CD8+ T cells sorted from blood (inferred from file names), collected from a patient given nivolumab and ipilimumab in sequence. These receptors originate from a human donor with melanoma. Each CDR3 is given with its conserved first and last residue. Fields, in order: CDR3 DNA, CDR3 protein, D gene, clone size, J gene, V gene. A D gene is named only where the DNA matches it firmly. Rows give clone size only sometimes, using once, few, many, or a class for an expanded clone.

TGTGCCAGCAGCTTAGTCGGGTCTAGAGTGGAGCAGTTCTTC CASSLVGSRVEQFF . . TRBJ2-1 TRBV7-2
TGTGCCAGCAGCTTGGCCGGCGGCTGGGAGACCCAGTACTTC CASSLAGGWETQYF . . TRBJ2-5 TRBV5-8
TGCGCCAGCAGCTTGTTTTTCCACTTATACACAGATACGCAGTATTTT CASSLFFHLYTDTQYF . . TRBJ2-3 TRBV5-1
TGTGCCAGCAGCTCCGGGACAGTGCAAGAGACCCAGTACTTC CASSSGTVQETQYF TRBD1 once TRBJ2-5 TRBV27
TGTGCCAGCAGCCGTTTGGACAGGGCCTCCTTCGGCTATGGCTACACCTTC CASSRLDRASFGYGYTF TRBD1 few TRBJ1-2 TRBV28
TGTGCTAGTGCCTCCAACACTGAAGCTTTCTTT CASASNTEAFF . . TRBJ1-1 TRBV12-5
TGTGCCACCGCAACAGGGATTTCCTACAATGAGCAGTTCTTC CATATGISYNEQFF . . TRBJ2-1 TRBV27
TGTGCCAGCACCCAAGGGGTCCACGAGCAGTACTTC CASTQGVHEQYF . . TRBJ2-7 TRBV6-1
TGTGCCAGCAGCGCTTCTATAGGGGGAATGGGGGAGACCCAGTACTTC CASSASIGGMGETQYF . . TRBJ2-5 TRBV7-9
TGTGCCAGCAGCGGCATCGGAGGCCAAGAGACCCAGTACTTC CASSGIGGQETQYF . once TRBJ2-5 TRBV5-6
TGCGCCAGCAGCCCTATGCGGGGCTACGAGCAGTACTTC CASSPMRGYEQYF . . TRBJ2-7 TRBV4-3
TGCGCCAGCAGCTTGGGGGGGGATCAGCCCCAGCATTTT CASSLGGDQPQHF . . TRBJ1-5 TRBV5-1
TGTGCCAGCAGTCCGACAGGCCTCGTCACTGAAGCTTTCTTT CASSPTGLVTEAFF . . TRBJ1-1 TRBV6-5
TGTGCCAGCAGCTTTGGTCCGGGGAAGAATGGCTACACCTTC CASSFGPGKNGYTF . . TRBJ1-2 TRBV7-2
TGTGCCAGCAGCTCCCCGGGAGTTTACCAAGAGACCCAGTACTTC CASSSPGVYQETQYF . . TRBJ2-5 TRBV7-9
TGTGCCAGAAGCAACGCCGGGACAGGGTGTTCCGGGGAGCTGTTTTTT CARSNAGTGCSGELFF TRBD1 . TRBJ2-2 TRBV5-3
TGTGCCAGCAGCTCTCAGGGGTACGAGCAGTACTTC CASSSQGYEQYF . . TRBJ2-7 TRBV7-9
TGTGCCACCAGCACAACAGGGTCGAGCTATGGCTACACCTTC CATSTTGSSYGYTF . once TRBJ1-2 TRBV15
TGTGCCAGCAGTAGCCCAGGGAATAACTATGGCTACACCTTC CASSSPGNNYGYTF . . TRBJ1-2 TRBV27
TGTGCCAGCAGCCACCACGCGGGAAACGGCTACACCTTC CASSHHAGNGYTF . . TRBJ1-2 TRBV7-9
TGCGCCAGCAGCCAAGTAGCAAGTGAGCAGTTCTTC CASSQVASEQFF . . TRBJ2-1 TRBV4-3
TGTGCCACCAGCAGAGATTTGGCTAGCGGGGGGAAAAACATTCAGTACTTC CATSRDLASGGKNIQYF TRBD2 few TRBJ2-4 TRBV15
TGCGCCAGCAGCCAAGGTCCGGGACAGACGGCCCAGTACTTC CASSQGPGQTAQYF TRBD1 . TRBJ2-7 TRBV4-3
TGTGCCAGCAGCGCCCTTCATAGCGGGGGGCTTGACACCGGGGAGCTGTTTTTT CASSALHSGGLDTGELFF TRBD2 . TRBJ2-2 TRBV9
TGTGCCAGCAGTGATGAGTTGGTGAGCTCCTACGAGCAGTACTTC CASSDELVSSYEQYF . . TRBJ2-7 TRBV6-1
TGTGCCAGCAGCTTATTCACAGGGCATTACGAGCAGTACTTC CASSLFTGHYEQYF . once TRBJ2-7 TRBV11-1
TGTGCCAGCAGTGAAGCGCAGCGCCAAAGGGATACGCAGTATTTT CASSEAQRQRDTQYF . . TRBJ2-3 TRBV2
TGTGCCAGCAGCTTAGGGACAGAAAAAGAGACCCAGTACTTC CASSLGTEKETQYF . . TRBJ2-5 TRBV11-2
TGCGCCAGCAGTCATAAAGGGGAAGAGACCCAGTACTTC CASSHKGEETQYF . . TRBJ2-5 TRBV23-1
TGTGCCAGCAGCTATATAGCGGGGGGGTTTTCGGATGAGCAGTTCTTC CASSYIAGGFSDEQFF TRBD2 . TRBJ2-1 TRBV4-2
TGTGCCAGCAGCAAAGCCACCGGACTTTCCTCCTACGAGCAGTACTTC CASSKATGLSSYEQYF . . TRBJ2-7 TRBV21-1
TGTGCCAGCAGCTTAGGCCAGAACACCGGGGAGCTGTTTTTT CASSLGQNTGELFF . . TRBJ2-2 TRBV13
TGTGCCAGCAGCGTAGCGGACAGATATAATGAAAAACTGTTTTTT CASSVADRYNEKLFF . . TRBJ1-4 TRBV9
TGCGCCAGCAGCTTGGAACGGTACTACGAGCAGTACTTC CASSLERYYEQYF . . TRBJ2-7 TRBV5-1
TGTGCCAGCAGTGTATATCAAGAGCCCCAGTACTTC CASSVYQEPQYF . . TRBJ2-5 TRBV25-1
TGTGCCAGCAGCCCACGGGAGAGTAGCAATCAGCCCCAGCATTTT CASSPRESSNQPQHF . . TRBJ1-5 TRBV7-3
TGTGCCAGCAGCTTACGCGGGGGGGAGGGAGATACGCAGTATTTT CASSLRGGEGDTQYF TRBD2 . TRBJ2-3 TRBV13
TGTGCCAGCAGCCACGGACTAGCGGGGGGCCGTGGCTCCTACAATGAGCAGTTCTTC CASSHGLAGGRGSYNEQFF TRBD2 once TRBJ2-1 TRBV9
TGTGCCAGCAGCGTGGACAACTCTGGGGCCAACGTCCTGACTTTC CASSVDNSGANVLTF . few TRBJ2-6 TRBV6-1
TGTGCCAGCAGTTACCTAGCGGGGGGGTACAATGAGCAGTTCTTC CASSYLAGGYNEQFF TRBD2 . TRBJ2-1 TRBV6-6
TGTGCCAGCAGCTTAGATCTTGAAGTCTTCGCGGGAAACACCATATATTTT CASSLDLEVFAGNTIYF . . TRBJ1-3 TRBV11-2
TGCGCCAGCAGCCAAACTACAGGAATCTATGGCTACACCTTC CASSQTTGIYGYTF . . TRBJ1-2 TRBV4-1
TGCGCCAGCAGCCAAGATCGGGGGTCTGGGGCCAACGTCCTGACTTTC CASSQDRGSGANVLTF . . TRBJ2-6 TRBV4-1
TGTGCCAGCAGTTACGATGGGCCCGGGGAGCTGTTTTTT CASSYDGPGELFF . . TRBJ2-2 TRBV6-5
TGTGCCAGTCTCAAGGGGGCAATGGCCGGGGAGCTGTTTTTT CASLKGAMAGELFF TRBD1 . TRBJ2-2 TRBV9
TGTGCCAGCTCAGAAGCCGGGACGGGGGGGACTGAAGCTTTCTTT CASSEAGTGGTEAFF . . TRBJ1-1 TRBV5-5
TGTGCCAGCAGACAGGGGAGCGGCACAGATACGCAGTATTTT CASRQGSGTDTQYF TRBD1 . TRBJ2-3 TRBV9
TGCGCCAGCAACCCTCGGACAGGATGGGGGACAGATACGCAGTATTTT CASNPRTGWGTDTQYF TRBD1 . TRBJ2-3 TRBV4-1
TGCGCCAGCAGTTGGGACTCCTCCTACGAGCAGTACTTC CASSWDSSYEQYF . . TRBJ2-7 TRBV4-3
TGTGCCAGCAGCTTGCCCGTACGGGTAGTCGGGGAGCTGTTTTTT CASSLPVRVVGELFF . . TRBJ2-2 TRBV11-2
TGTGCCAGCAGCCCCGGGGTGAACACTGAAGCTTTCTTT CASSPGVNTEAFF . . TRBJ1-1 TRBV14
TGTGCCAGCTCACCACCCGGGACAGTGAACACTGAAGCTTTCTTT CASSPPGTVNTEAFF TRBD1 . TRBJ1-1 TRBV18